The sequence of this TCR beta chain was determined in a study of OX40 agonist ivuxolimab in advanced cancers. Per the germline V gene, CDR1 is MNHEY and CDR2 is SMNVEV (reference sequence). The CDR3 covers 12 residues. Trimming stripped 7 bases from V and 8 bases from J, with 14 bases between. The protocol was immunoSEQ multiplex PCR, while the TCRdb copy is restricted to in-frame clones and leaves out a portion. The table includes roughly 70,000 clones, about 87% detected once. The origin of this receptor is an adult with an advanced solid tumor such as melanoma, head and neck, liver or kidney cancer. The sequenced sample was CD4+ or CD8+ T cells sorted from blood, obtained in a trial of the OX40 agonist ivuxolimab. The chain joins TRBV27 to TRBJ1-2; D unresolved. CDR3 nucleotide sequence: TGTGCCAGCACCACCCGGCAGAAGGGCTACACCTTC. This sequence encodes CASTTRQKGYTF.